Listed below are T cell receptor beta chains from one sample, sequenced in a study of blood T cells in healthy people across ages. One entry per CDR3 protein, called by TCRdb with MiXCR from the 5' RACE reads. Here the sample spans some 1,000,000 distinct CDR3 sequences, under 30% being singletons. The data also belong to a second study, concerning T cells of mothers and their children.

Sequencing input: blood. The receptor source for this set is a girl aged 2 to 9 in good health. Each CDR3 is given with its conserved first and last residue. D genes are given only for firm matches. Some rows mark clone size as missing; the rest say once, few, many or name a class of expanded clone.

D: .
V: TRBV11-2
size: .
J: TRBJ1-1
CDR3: CASSLYQNLNTEAFF
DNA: TGTGCCAGCAGCTTATACCAGAACTTGAACACTGAAGCTTTCTTT

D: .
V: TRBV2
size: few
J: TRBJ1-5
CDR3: CASNYGGGNQPQHF
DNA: TGTGCCAGCAATTACGGTGGCGGCAATCAGCCCCAGCATTTT

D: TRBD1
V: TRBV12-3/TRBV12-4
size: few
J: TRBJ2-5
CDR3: CASSPRTGPETQYF
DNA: TGTGCCAGCAGCCCCAGGACAGGGCCAGAGACCCAGTACTTC

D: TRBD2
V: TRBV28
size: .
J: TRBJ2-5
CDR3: CASSPLTSGMRSETQYF
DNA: TGTGCCAGCAGTCCCCTGACTAGCGGGATGCGTTCAGAGACCCAGTACTTC

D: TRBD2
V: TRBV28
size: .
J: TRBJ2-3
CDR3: CASSLTWTSGSGTDTQYF
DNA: TGTGCCAGCAGTCTAACTTGGACTAGCGGGAGTGGCACAGATACGCAGTATTTT

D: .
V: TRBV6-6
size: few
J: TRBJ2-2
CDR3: CASSYSWTTNTGELFF
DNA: TGTGCCAGCAGTTACTCTTGGACTACGAACACCGGGGAGCTGTTTTTT

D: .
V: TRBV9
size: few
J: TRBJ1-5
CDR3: CASSARTDHQPQHF
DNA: TGTGCCAGCAGCGCCCGAACTGATCATCAGCCCCAGCATTTT

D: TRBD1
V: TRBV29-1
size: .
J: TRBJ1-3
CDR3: CSATQGDGNTIYF
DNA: TGCAGCGCGACACAGGGGGATGGAAACACCATATATTTT

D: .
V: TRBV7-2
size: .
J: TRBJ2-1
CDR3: CASSLAPATSYNEQFF
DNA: TGTGCCAGCAGCTTAGCGCCGGCCACCTCCTACAATGAGCAGTTCTTC

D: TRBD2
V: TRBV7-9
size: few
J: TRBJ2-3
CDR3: CASSLILAGADTQYF
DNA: TGTGCCAGCAGCTTAATACTAGCGGGAGCAGATACGCAGTATTTT

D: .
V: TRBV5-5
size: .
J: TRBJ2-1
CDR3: CASSLQWEQFF
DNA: TGTGCCAGCAGCTTGCAATGGGAGCAGTTCTTC

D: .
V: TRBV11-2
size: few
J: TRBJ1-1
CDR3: CASSSPGRGNTEAFF
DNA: TGTGCCAGCAGCTCACCCGGTCGGGGGAACACTGAAGCTTTCTTT

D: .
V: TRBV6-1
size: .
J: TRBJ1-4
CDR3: CASSEEHDFNEKLFF
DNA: TGTGCCAGCAGTGAAGAGCATGACTTTAATGAAAAACTGTTTTTT

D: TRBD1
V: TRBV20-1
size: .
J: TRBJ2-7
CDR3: CSAEDRGSYEQYF
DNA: TGCAGTGCTGAGGACAGGGGGTCCTACGAGCAGTACTTC

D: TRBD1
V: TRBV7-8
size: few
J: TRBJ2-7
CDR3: CASSYEGAVWDEQYF
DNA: TGTGCCAGCAGCTACGAGGGGGCGGTTTGGGACGAGCAGTACTTC

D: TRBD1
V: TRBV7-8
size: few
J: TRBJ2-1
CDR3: CASSPPGQVQFF
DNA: TGTGCCAGCAGCCCGCCGGGACAGGTGCAGTTCTTC

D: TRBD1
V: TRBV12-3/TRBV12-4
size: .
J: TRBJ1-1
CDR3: CASSLQGVWTEAFF
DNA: TGTGCCAGCAGCCTCCAGGGGGTATGGACTGAAGCTTTCTTT

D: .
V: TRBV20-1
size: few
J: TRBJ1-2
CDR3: CSAVALGGYTF
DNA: TGCAGTGCTGTCGCCTTGGGGGGCTACACCTTC

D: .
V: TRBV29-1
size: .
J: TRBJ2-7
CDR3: CSVVRSSVPYAEQYF
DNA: TGCAGCGTTGTTCGATCCTCCGTCCCCTACGCCGAGCAGTACTTC

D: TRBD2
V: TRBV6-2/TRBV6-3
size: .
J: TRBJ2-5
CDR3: CASKNPGLAGTQETQYF
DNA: TGTGCCAGCAAAAATCCGGGACTAGCGGGGACACAAGAGACCCAGTACTTC

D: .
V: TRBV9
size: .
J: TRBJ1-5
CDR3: CASSVGSRNQPQHF
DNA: TGTGCCAGCAGCGTAGGCTCTCGCAATCAGCCCCAGCATTTT

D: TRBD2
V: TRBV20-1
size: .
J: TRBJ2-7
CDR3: CSAKVGTSVYEQYF
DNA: TGCAGTGCTAAAGTCGGGACTAGTGTCTACGAGCAGTACTTC

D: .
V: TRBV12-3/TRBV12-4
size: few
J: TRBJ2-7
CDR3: CASSFFHRTEREQYF
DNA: TGTGCCAGCAGTTTCTTTCATAGGACGGAGAGGGAGCAGTACTTC

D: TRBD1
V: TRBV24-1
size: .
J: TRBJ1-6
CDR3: CATSDLRQGGNSPLHF
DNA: TGTGCCACCAGTGACCTAAGACAGGGGGGAAATTCACCCCTCCACTTT

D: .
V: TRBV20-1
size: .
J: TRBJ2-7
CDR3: CSARDVRGGYEQYF
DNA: TGCAGTGCTAGAGATGTTCGGGGCGGGTACGAGCAGTACTTC

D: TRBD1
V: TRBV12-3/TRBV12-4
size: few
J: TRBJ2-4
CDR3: CASSLAAPQGVYIQYF
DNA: TGTGCCAGCAGTTTAGCGGCCCCACAGGGGGTATACATTCAGTACTTC

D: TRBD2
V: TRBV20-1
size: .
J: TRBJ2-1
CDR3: CSAGTSGRPLVNEQFF
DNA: TGCAGTGCCGGGACTAGCGGGAGACCCCTGGTAAATGAGCAGTTCTTC

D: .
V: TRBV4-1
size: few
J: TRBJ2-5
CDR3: CASKQTWAQQETQYF
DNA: TGCGCCAGCAAGCAGACGTGGGCGCAGCAAGAGACCCAGTACTTC

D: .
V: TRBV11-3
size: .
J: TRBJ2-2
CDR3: CASTVGRGAGELFF
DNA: TGTGCCAGCACCGTTGGGAGGGGGGCCGGGGAGCTGTTTTTT

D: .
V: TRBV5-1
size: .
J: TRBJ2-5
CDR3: CASSVLGALQETQYF
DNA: TGCGCCAGCAGCGTACTCGGGGCCCTCCAAGAGACCCAGTACTTC

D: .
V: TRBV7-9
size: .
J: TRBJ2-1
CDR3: CAFQHGSYAYNEQFF
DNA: TGTGCCTTTCAGCATGGGTCTTACGCCTACAATGAGCAGTTCTTC

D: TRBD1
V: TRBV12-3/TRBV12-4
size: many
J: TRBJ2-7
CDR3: CASRGTDEQYF
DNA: TGTGCCAGCAGGGGGACAGACGAGCAGTACTTC

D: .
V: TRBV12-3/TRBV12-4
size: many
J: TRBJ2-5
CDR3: CASSFLQETQYF
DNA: TGTGCCAGCAGTTTCCTTCAAGAGACCCAGTACTTC

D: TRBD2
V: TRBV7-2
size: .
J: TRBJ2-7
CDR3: CASSLAHGGSYEQYF
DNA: TGTGCCAGCAGCTTAGCCCACGGGGGGTCCTACGAGCAGTACTTC

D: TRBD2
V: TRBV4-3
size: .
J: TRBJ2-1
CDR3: CASSPGVAGEMDEQFF
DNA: TGCGCCAGCAGCCCCGGGGTGGCGGGGGAGATGGATGAGCAGTTCTTC

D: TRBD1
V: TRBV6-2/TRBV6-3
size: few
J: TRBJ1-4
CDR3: CAVGQTNEKLFF
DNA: TGTGCCGTGGGACAGACAAATGAAAAACTGTTTTTT

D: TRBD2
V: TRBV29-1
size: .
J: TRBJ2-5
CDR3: CSVEGTRGVTQHF
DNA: TGCAGCGTTGAAGGGACTAGGGGCGTGACCCAGCACTTC

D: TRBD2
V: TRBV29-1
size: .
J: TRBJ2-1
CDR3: CSVEENGGGEQFF
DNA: TGCAGCGTTGAGGAGAACGGGGGAGGGGAGCAGTTCTTC